Below are 29 T cell receptor beta chains sequenced from a single sample in a study of response to subunit inactivated influenza vaccine. TCRdb reanalysed the RT-PCR reads using MiXCR and keeps one entry per CDR3 protein. This table has about 520,000 distinct CDR3 sequences, about 25% appearing once. Here the sequenced sample was CD4+ T cells sorted from PBMCs, taken roughly 5 days after vaccination. These receptors were collected from a man between 50 and 59 years old who received an inactivated influenza vaccine.

This clonotype has only a few counts. The chain recombines TRBV5-1 with TRBJ2-3; D is possibly TRBD1 (5 bases). Germline V gene lookup returns CDR1 SGHRS and CDR2 YFSETQ. Trimming removed 0 bases from V and 1 base from J, with 9 bases in between. There are 15 residues in the CDR3. The CDR3 sequence is CASSLGQTRTDTQYF. Here the CDR3 DNA reads TGCGCCAGCAGCTTGGGACAGACTCGCACAGATACGCAGTATTTT. The full variable domain, with the rest looked up from reference TRBV5-1 and TRBJ2-3, is KAGVTQTPRYLIKTRGQQVTLSCSPISGHRSVSWYQQTPGQGLQFLFEYFSETQRNKGNFPGRFSGRQFSNSRSEMNVSTLELGDSALYLCASSLGQTRTDTQYFGPGTRLTVL.

The chain links TRBV4-3 to TRBJ2-1, with 7 bases identical to TRBD2. CDR3 length: 17 amino acids. Germline V gene data show CDR1 as LGHNA and CDR2 as YSLEER. V trimming: 4 bases; J trimming: 2 bases; junction bases outside the gene matches: 11. CDR3 nucleotides: TGCGCCAGCAGCCGCTCCTTTGGGGGGGGGGCCTACAATGAGCAGTTCTTC. It yields the protein CASSRSFGGGAYNEQFF.

This clonotype was found a few times. This chain links TRBV28 with TRBJ2-7; 8 bases agree with TRBD1. With V trimmed by 8 bases and J by 7 bases, 13 bases remained unmatched. The CDR3 spans 14 residues. Germline-derived CDR1 and CDR2 are MDHEN and SYDVKM. The CDR3 bases are TGTGCCAGCGGGTACGACAGGGGCCTTGAGGAGCAGTACTTC. The encoded protein is CASGYDRGLEEQYF.

The chain uses TRBV11-2 and TRBJ2-1; 8 bases are shared with TRBD1. The CDR3 has 15 residues. Germline V CDR1 and CDR2: SGHAT, FQNNGV. The V gene end was trimmed by 5 bases and the J gene end by 4 bases; junction bases not matched to a gene: 7. In DNA form, the CDR3 reads TGTGCCAGCAGCCACGGACAGGGCCCTTACAATGAGCAGTTCTTC. It translates to CASSHGQGPYNEQFF.

This clonotype occurred many times. The chain employs TRBV9 and TRBJ2-2; possible D gene TRBD1, 7 bases. The CDR3 length is 15 residues. Deletions cut 2 bases from V and 1 base from J, with 9 bases between. Germline lookup yields CDR1 SGDLS and CDR2 YYNGEE. CDR3 protein: CASSVQGGNTGELFF. CDR3 nucleotides: TGTGCCAGCAGCGTCCAGGGGGGGAACACCGGGGAGCTGTTTTTT.

This clonotype has just a few counts. This sequence joins TRBV6-5 and TRBJ2-1, with D perhaps matching TRBD1 (5 bases). Trimming removed 2 bases from V and 7 bases from J, with 12 bases in between. Germline CDR1 and CDR2: MNHEY and SVGAGI. CDR3 length: 14 residues. The CDR3 sequence: CASSYTKGRNEQFF. The CDR3 DNA follows: TGTGCCAGCAGTTACACGAAGGGGCGGAATGAGCAGTTCTTC.

The sample holds many counts of this clonotype. The chain recombines TRBV20-1 with TRBJ2-1, with 10 positions matching TRBD2. The CDR3 consists of 13 residues. The V gene end was trimmed by 5 bases and the J gene end by 6 bases; junction bases not matched to a gene: 4. The germline V gene has CDR1 DFQATT and CDR2 SNEGSKA (reference sequence). CDR3 DNA sequence: TGCAGTGCTGCCAGCGGGGGGGTCAATGAGCAGTTCTTC. This gives the protein CSAASGGVNEQFF.

This chain uses TRBV3-1 with TRBJ2-2; TRBD2 matches at 7 bases. V lost 4 bases and J lost 5; bases outside the gene matches: 7. Germline lookup yields CDR1 LGHDT and CDR2 YNNKEL (reference sequence). This CDR3 is built from 15 residues. CDR3 bases: TGTGCCAGCAGCCCATTTAGCGGGCGTACCGGGGAGCTGTTTTTT. Protein product: CASSPFSGRTGELFF. The whole variable domain, filled in from reference TRBV3-1 and TRBJ2-2, reads DTAVSQTPKYLVTQMGNDKSIKCEQNLGHDTMYWYKQDSKKFLKIMFSYNNKELIINETVPNRFSPKSPDKAHLNLHINSLELGDSAVYFCASSPFSGRTGELFFGEGSRLTVL.

This clonotype was seen once. J is TRBJ2-3 and V is TRBV19, with TRBD1 identical over 8 bases. Germline V CDR1 and CDR2: LNHDA, SQIVND (reference sequence). The CDR3 extends over 15 amino acids. Trimming took 7 bases from V and 2 from J; bases not matched to a gene: 8. CDR3 DNA: TGTGCCAGTACCCCCAAGGACAGGGACACAGATACGCAGTATTTT. Translation: CASTPKDRDTDTQYF.

The chain employs TRBV24-1 and TRBJ2-3, with 9 bases identical to TRBD1. The germline V gene has CDR1 KGHDR and CDR2 SFDVKD. The CDR3 spans 19 residues. J gave up 1 base and V 7 bases, and 17 bases lay outside the gene matches. CDR3 DNA: TGTGCCACCAGGAAACCACCCCCCGGGACAGGGATTTGCACAGATACGCAGTATTTT. Protein: CATRKPPPGTGICTDTQYF.

The chain links TRBV6-2 or TRBV6-3 to TRBJ2-3, with 8 bases fitting TRBD2. Germline loops: CDR1 MNHEY, CDR2 SVGEGT. The V and J ends lost 6 bases and 2 bases, in that order; junction bases with no gene match: 7. The length of the CDR3 is 15 residues. CDR3 coding DNA: TGTGCCAGCAGGCCACTAGCGGTGCCCACAGATACGCAGTATTTT. Protein product: CASRPLAVPTDTQYF.

This clonotype turned up a few times. The chain carries TRBV19 and TRBJ2-2, with a tentative D call TRBD1 (6 bases). V dropped 3 bases and J dropped 1 base, with 9 bases sitting between them. Germline CDR1 LNHDA, CDR2 SQIVND (reference sequence). The length of the CDR3 is 15 residues. CDR3 sequence (DNA): TGTGCCAGTAGTATTAAACAGGGGAACACCGGGGAGCTGTTTTTT. Translating gives CASSIKQGNTGELFF.

This clonotype was detected a few times. The V call is TRBV7-9, the J call TRBJ1-6, with 9 bases aligning to TRBD1. Losses at the gene ends were 6 bases for V and 6 bases for J; bases not matched to a gene: 6. There are 15 residues in the CDR3. Germline CDR1 reads SEHNR; CDR2 reads FQNEAQ (reference sequence). Here the CDR3 DNA reads TGTGCCAGCAGTCTCGGGACAGGGCCTAATTCACCCCTCCACTTT. It specifies CASSLGTGPNSPLHF.

This sequence joins TRBV5-4 and TRBJ1-5; D might be TRBD1 (5 bases). V was pared by 5 bases and J by 1 base, with 10 bases between. The CDR3 extends over 14 amino acids. Germline assignment: CDR1 SGHNT and CDR2 YYREEE (reference sequence). CDR3 residues: CASSFRGSNQPQHF. As DNA, the CDR3 is TGTGCCAGCAGTTTCCGGGGGAGCAATCAGCCCCAGCATTTT.

This clonotype occurred a few times. V gene TRBV5-1 combines with J gene TRBJ1-1; D call uncertain. Germline CDR1 reads SGHRS; CDR2 reads YFSETQ. Trimming removed 4 bases at V and 3 bases at J, with 16 bases between. The length of the CDR3 is 15 residues. DNA for the CDR3: TGCGCCAGCAGCGGACGGACCGGGTTGTACACTGAAGCTTTCTTT. It yields the protein CASSGRTGLYTEAFF.

The chain's CDR3 is CASSLGYPGETQYF. DNA for the CDR3: TGTGCCAGCAGCTTAGGGTATCCAGGGGAGACCCAGTACTTC. The chain uses TRBV7-2 and TRBJ2-5, with a tentative D call TRBD1 (5 bases). CDR3 size: 14 residues. Germline loops: CDR1 SGHTA, CDR2 FQGNSA. Between the trimmed V and J ends, which lost 1 base and 5 bases, there was a span of 11 bases.

The chain is built from TRBV12-3 or TRBV12-4 and TRBJ1-5, with D possibly being TRBD1 (5 bases). The CDR3 length is 15 residues. Trimming removed 3 bases at V and 3 bases at J, with 12 bases between. CDR3 amino acids: CASSFGTEYNQPQHF. CDR3 sequence (DNA): TGTGCCAGCAGTTTTGGGACGGAATACAATCAGCCCCAGCATTTT.

This clonotype was detected once. This sequence joins TRBV20-1 and TRBJ2-3; 7 bases line up with TRBD1. Germline V CDR1 and CDR2: DFQATT, SNEGSKA (reference sequence). The CDR3 runs to 15 residues. The J segment lost 4 bases and the V segment lost 3 bases, leaving 10 bases of the junction unmatched. DNA of the CDR3: TGCAGTGCTAGCCCTAGACAGGGTGACGCAGATACGCAGTATTTT. Its protein is CSASPRQGDADTQYF.

The chain employs TRBV4-2 and TRBJ2-1, with D tentatively TRBD2 (6 bases). The V end lost 0 bases, the J end lost 4 bases, and 10 bases lay between the germline ends. The CDR3 covers 15 residues. Germline V gene sequence: CDR1 LGHNA, CDR2 YNFKEQ. The CDR3 DNA sequence: TGTGCCAGCAGCCAAGATGGGACTCAATACAATGAGCAGTTCTTC. Translation gives CASSQDGTQYNEQFF.

This CDR3 is CASSFGTSGRAGTDTQYF. CDR3 coding DNA: TGTGCCAGCAGTTTTGGGACTAGCGGGAGGGCCGGGACAGATACGCAGTATTTT. The chain combines TRBV28 with TRBJ2-3; 16 bases map to TRBD2. The V gene end was trimmed by 3 bases and the J gene end by 3 bases; junction bases not matched to a gene: 6. Germline lookup yields CDR1 MDHEN and CDR2 SYDVKM. The CDR3 has 18 amino acids.

This clonotype was seen at least ten times. The chain is built from TRBV20-1 and TRBJ2-1; D may match TRBD1 or TRBD2 (6 bases each). V lost 2 bases to trimming and J lost 0 bases, with 14 bases between them. The CDR3 is 16 residues long. Germline CDR1 DFQATT, CDR2 SNEGSKA (reference sequence). The CDR3 DNA sequence: TGCAGTGCTAGAAGAGGGGGGCCCTCCTCCTACAATGAGCAGTTCTTC. Translated: CSARRGGPSSYNEQFF.

This clonotype was observed a handful of times. This rearrangement joins TRBV7-8 to TRBJ2-7, with TRBD1 matching over 8 bases. This CDR3 comprises 15 residues. Per germline, CDR1 SGHVS and CDR2 FQNEAQ. Trimming removed 1 base from V and 4 bases from J; junction bases left unmatched: 6. CDR3 protein: CASSLGPRQGYEQYF. CDR3 bases: TGTGCCAGCAGCTTAGGCCCCAGACAGGGGTACGAGCAGTACTTC.

This clonotype has just a few counts. This rearrangement joins TRBV7-7 to TRBJ2-7; D not certain. The germline CDR1 and CDR2 sequences are SSHAT and FNYEAQ (reference sequence). The CDR3 spans 14 residues. Trimming removed 6 bases at V and 0 bases at J, with 12 bases between. The CDR3 coding sequence is TGTGCCAGCAGTTCCAGCTTACTCTCCTACGAGCAGTACTTC. This encodes CASSSSLLSYEQYF.

This clonotype was detected a few times. This rearrangement joins TRBV6-2 or TRBV6-3 to TRBJ1-1, with D perhaps TRBD1 (6 bases). V was trimmed by 4 bases and J by 0 bases, leaving 18 bases between them. CDR3 length: 17 residues. CDR1 and CDR2 (germline): MNHEY, SVGEGT. The CDR3 DNA is TGTGCCAGCAGTTCCCCCCAGGGGCGGGTTATGAACACTGAAGCTTTCTTT. Its translation: CASSSPQGRVMNTEAFF.

This clonotype was found a few times. The chain uses TRBV5-1 and TRBJ2-2; D unclear. The CDR3 totals 15 residues. Germline CDR1 SGHRS, CDR2 YFSETQ. Trimming removed 0 bases at V and 0 bases at J, with 6 bases between. The CDR3 is CASSLAVANTGELFF. The DNA of the CDR3 is TGCGCCAGCAGCTTGGCGGTAGCGAACACCGGGGAGCTGTTTTTT.

The rearrangement uses TRBV5-1 and TRBJ2-3; no clear D. V was shortened by 9 bases and J by 2 bases, with 10 bases between the two germline ends. CDR3 length equals 12 residues. The germline V gene has CDR1 SGHRS and CDR2 YFSETQ. This CDR3 reads CAIPETTDTQYF. CDR3 DNA: TGCGCCATCCCAGAAACCACAGATACGCAGTATTTT.

This clonotype was counted between two and nine times. The chain employs TRBV10-3 and TRBJ2-5; 10 bases agree with TRBD2. Losses at the gene ends were 4 bases for V and 3 bases for J; bases not matched to a gene: 11. The CDR3 spans 17 residues. CDR1 is ENHRY and CDR2 is SYGVKD in the germline V gene. CDR3: CAISGTSGGTPKETQYF. In nucleotides, the CDR3 is TGTGCCATCAGTGGGACTAGCGGCGGTACTCCCAAAGAGACCCAGTACTTC.

This clonotype was seen more than once but under ten times. This chain joins TRBV5-1 and TRBJ2-5; D is ambiguous. Trimming took off 4 bases at V and 0 bases at J, with 4 bases between the two ends. In germline, CDR1 is SGHRS, CDR2 YFSETQ. The CDR3 has 12 amino acids. CDR3 sequence reads: CASSDYQETQYF. In nucleotides, the CDR3 is TGCGCCAGCAGCGACTACCAAGAGACCCAGTACTTC. Drawing the rest from reference TRBV5-1 and TRBJ2-5, the complete variable domain is KAGVTQTPRYLIKTRGQQVTLSCSPISGHRSVSWYQQTPGQGLQFLFEYFSETQRNKGNFPGRFSGRQFSNSRSEMNVSTLELGDSALYLCASSDYQETQYFGPGTRLLVL.

This clonotype was observed a handful of times. The chain couples TRBV5-5 to TRBJ2-1; 13 bases align to TRBD2. CDR1 is SGHKS and CDR2 is YYEKEE in the germline V gene (reference sequence). V was pared by 7 bases and J by 9 bases, with 10 bases of the junction left unmatched. This CDR3 is 15 amino acids long. The DNA for the CDR3 is TGTGCCAGCCGGCCCGGGACTAGCGGGAATGGTGAGCAGTTCTTC. Protein product: CASRPGTSGNGEQFF.